One sample yielded the 10 T cell receptor beta chains listed below, sequenced in a study of cytomegalovirus exposure and HLA in healthy donors. This PCR relied on a set of 60 Vbeta primers and 13 Jbeta primers. The method was immunoSEQ multiplex PCR; TCRdb's version includes in-frame clones alone and lacks a portion of them. The table records 100,000 to 150,000 clones, about 76% of them present only once. Sequencing input: PBMCs. The source of these receptors is a woman aged 60-75 years in good health and CMV-seropositive.

The CDR3, as DNA: TGTGCCAGCAGTTTATCTGTTTCGGCAACTAATGAAAAACTGTTTTTT. Amino acids: CASSLSVSATNEKLFF. This chain joins TRBV28 and TRBJ1-4, with D hard to call. Trimming removed 1 base from V and 0 bases from J, with 9 bases in between. CDR3 length: 16 residues. The germline CDR1 and CDR2 sequences are MDHEN and SYDVKM.

The table lists this clone with a few counts. The chain recombines TRBV11-1 with TRBJ1-1; TRBD1 matches at 9 bases. V lost 4 bases and J lost 5; bases outside the gene matches: 5. CDR1 SGHAT and CDR2 FQDESV come from the germline V gene (reference sequence). The length of the CDR3 is 14 residues. The CDR3 reads CASSSETGGTEAFF. CDR3 DNA: TGTGCCAGCAGCTCGGAGACAGGGGGGACTGAAGCTTTCTTT.

J is TRBJ2-3 and V is TRBV7-9; D is perhaps TRBD2 (7 bases). This CDR3 region has 16 residues. V lost 1 base and J 1 base, leaving 12 bases between the germline ends. Germline CDR1 reads SEHNR; CDR2 reads FQNEAQ (reference sequence). The CDR3 DNA reads TGTGCCAGCAGCTTAGTGGCGGGGGCCCGCACAGATACGCAGTATTTT. This sequence encodes CASSLVAGARTDTQYF.

This chain uses TRBV30 with TRBJ2-3; TRBD1 agrees at 8 bases. The CDR3 is made up of 15 amino acids. Germline CDR1 GTSNPN, CDR2 SVGIG (reference sequence). V trimming: 4 bases; J trimming: 0 bases; junction bases outside the gene matches: 6. CDR3 loop: CAWTDRGYSTDTQYF. The CDR3 bases are TGTGCCTGGACCGACAGGGGATATAGCACAGATACGCAGTATTTT.

The chain joins TRBV19 to TRBJ2-3, with TRBD2 as a possible D gene (5 bases). The V gene lost 5 bases and the J gene lost 0 bases, with 15 bases spanning the gap. The CDR3 totals 16 residues. Looked up from germline, CDR1 is LNHDA and CDR2 is SQIVND (reference sequence). The CDR3 bases are TGTGCCAGTAGTCTCGCGCTAGCCTTAAGCACAGATACGCAGTATTTT. Residues: CASSLALALSTDTQYF. Variable domain in full (rest from reference TRBV19 and TRBJ2-3): DGGITQSPKYLFRKEGQNVTLSCEQNLNHDAMYWYRQDPGQGLRLIYYSQIVNDFQKGDIAEGYSVSREKKESFPLTVTSAQKNPTAFYLCASSLALALSTDTQYFGPGTRLTVL.

This sequence joins TRBV7-2 and TRBJ1-1, with 7 bases fitting TRBD1. The CDR3 contains 14 residues. The V segment lost 3 bases and the J segment 5 bases; nucleotides outside the gene matches: 6. Germline V gene sequence: CDR1 SGHTA, CDR2 FQGNSA. Written as DNA, the CDR3 is TGTGCCAGCAGCTTCCGCAGGGGGGTGACTGAAGCTTTCTTT. Its translation is CASSFRRGVTEAFF.

The chain links TRBV7-3 to TRBJ2-5, with TRBD2 identical over 7 bases. The DNA end is more similar to TRBJ2-7, so the J call may be wrong. The CDR3 is 16 amino acids. Germline V gives CDR1 SGHTA, CDR2 FQGTGA. The CDR3 reads CASSLRSGSGTYEQYF. CDR3 coding DNA: TGTGCCAGCAGCTTGCGGTCGGGCAGCGGGACCTACGAGCAGTACTTC.

The chain is built from TRBV9 and TRBJ1-2; 9 nucleotides match TRBD1. Trimming cost V 3 bases and J 3 bases; bases outside gene matches: 9. This CDR3 has 16 residues. Germline V gives CDR1 SGDLS, CDR2 YYNGEE. CDR3: CASSASGTGLHYGYTF. The CDR3 DNA reads as TGTGCCAGCAGCGCCTCCGGGACAGGGCTCCACTATGGCTACACCTTC.

The rearrangement links TRBV2 to TRBJ1-2; possibly TRBD1 for D (5 bases). V lost 4 bases and J lost 8, with 14 bases in between. This CDR3 contains 13 residues. Germline CDR1 reads SNHLY; CDR2 reads FYNNEI. The CDR3 coding sequence is TGTGCCAGCAGTGTGGAGCAGGGAAACGGCTACACCTTC. Its translation: CASSVEQGNGYTF.

V gene TRBV10-3 combines with J gene TRBJ2-3; 13 nucleotides match TRBD2. Germline values: CDR1 ENHRY, CDR2 SYGVKD. The CDR3 has 17 residues. The V segment lost 4 bases and the J segment 0 bases; nucleotides outside the gene matches: 4. The CDR3 DNA sequence: TGTGCCATCAGTGGGGCGACTAGCGGGAGGAGCACAGATACGCAGTATTTT. The encoded protein is CAISGATSGRSTDTQYF.